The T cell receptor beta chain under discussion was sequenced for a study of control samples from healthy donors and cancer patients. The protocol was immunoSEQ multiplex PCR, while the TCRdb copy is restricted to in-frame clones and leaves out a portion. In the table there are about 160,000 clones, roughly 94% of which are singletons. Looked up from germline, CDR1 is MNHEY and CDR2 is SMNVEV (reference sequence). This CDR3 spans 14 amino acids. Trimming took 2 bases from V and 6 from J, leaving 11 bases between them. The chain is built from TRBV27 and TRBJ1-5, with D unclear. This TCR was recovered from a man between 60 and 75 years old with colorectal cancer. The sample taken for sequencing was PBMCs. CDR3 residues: CASSLSDLGQPQHF. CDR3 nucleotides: TGTGCCAGCAGTTTAAGCGATTTAGGTCAGCCCCAGCATTTT.